These T cell receptor beta chains were read from a single sample in a study of blood T cells in healthy people across ages. MiXCR was run by TCRdb on the 5' RACE reads, yielding one entry per CDR3 protein. Of about 930,000 distinct CDR3 sequences listed, about 27% were seen once; the top ten hold around 9.6%. The same sample was also used in a study of T cells of mothers and their children.

Sequenced sample: blood. The receptors stem from a woman in her thirties or forties in good health. Both conserved end residues are part of each CDR3. A D gene is named only where the DNA matches it firmly. The size of a clone is reported for some rows only, either as once, few or many, or as a class for expanded clones.

d_call j_call clone_size v_call cdr3_aa cdr3_nt
. TRBJ2-4 many TRBV7-2 CASSLVGRDENIQYF TGTGCCAGCAGCTTAGTGGGCAGGGATGAAAACATTCAGTACTTC
TRBD1 TRBJ2-7 . TRBV6-1 CASSEASEGDRGYEQYF TGTGCCAGCAGTGAAGCGTCAGAGGGGGACAGGGGTTACGAGCAGTACTTC
TRBD1 TRBJ1-5 . TRBV28 CASSLLGNRGANQPQHF TGTGCCAGCAGTTTACTGGGAAACAGGGGTGCCAATCAGCCCCAGCATTTT
. TRBJ2-3 few TRBV10-3 CAIRDEGRGTDTQYF TGTGCCATCAGGGACGAGGGGCGGGGAACAGATACGCAGTATTTT
. TRBJ2-7 many TRBV20-1 CSAKASGMSSYEQYF TGCAGTGCTAAAGCCTCCGGGATGAGCTCCTACGAGCAGTACTTC
TRBD2 TRBJ2-1 few TRBV5-1 CASSTSSGGGDEQFF TGCGCCAGCAGCACCTCTAGCGGGGGGGGCGATGAGCAGTTCTTC
. TRBJ1-1 few TRBV6-5 CASNTRGGAGTEAFF TGTGCCAGCAATACCCGCGGGGGCGCAGGTACTGAAGCTTTCTTT
TRBD1 TRBJ1-2 . TRBV9 CASSATGGFNYGYTF TGTGCCAGCAGCGCGACAGGGGGATTTAACTATGGCTACACCTTC
. TRBJ2-7 many TRBV2 CASRTDRTYEQYF TGTGCCAGCAGGACAGACAGGACCTACGAGCAGTACTTC
TRBD1 TRBJ2-7 . TRBV29-1 CSVETGTGYEQYF TGCAGCGTTGAGACAGGGACAGGTTATGAGCAGTACTTC
. TRBJ1-1 . TRBV7-2 CASTYRNTEAFF TGTGCCAGCACATATCGGAACACTGAAGCTTTCTTT
. TRBJ2-3 few TRBV7-7 CASSGDPGSTQYF TGTGCTAGCAGCGGAGACCCGGGGAGTACGCAGTATTTT
. TRBJ2-7 many TRBV7-8 CASQESLSSYEQYF TGTGCCAGCCAAGAGTCGTTAAGCTCCTACGAGCAGTACTTC
TRBD2 TRBJ2-7 . TRBV27 CASSHREADYEQYF TGTGCCAGCAGCCACCGGGAGGCGGACTACGAGCAGTACTTC
. TRBJ1-5 many TRBV9 CASSDGPSNQPQHF TGTGCCAGCAGCGACGGTCCGAGCAATCAGCCCCAGCATTTT
. TRBJ1-2 . TRBV29-1 CSVRTLSNYGHTF TGCAGCGTCCGGACCTTATCTAACTATGGCCACACCTTC
. TRBJ2-3 . TRBV5-1 CASSLFGPTSTDTQYF TGCGCCAGCAGCCTATTCGGACCTACTAGCACAGATACGCAGTATTTT
. TRBJ1-1 . TRBV3-1 CASSQDVGTAFF TGTGCCAGCAGCCAAGATGTAGGAACCGCTTTCTTT
. TRBJ1-2 few TRBV20-1 CSAIEGVGYGYTF TGCAGTGCTATCGAGGGGGTCGGCTATGGCTACACCTTC
TRBD2 TRBJ2-1 . TRBV6-2/TRBV6-3 CASSWLAGSSYNEQFF TGTGCCAGCAGTTGGTTAGCGGGAAGCTCCTACAATGAGCAGTTCTTC
. TRBJ2-6 few TRBV6-5 CASSETSEGANVLTF TGTGCCAGCAGCGAAACCTCCGAGGGGGCCAACGTCCTGACTTTC
. TRBJ2-6 . TRBV6-1 CASRDSVLRTFPSGANVLTF TGTGCCAGCAGGGATAGTGTACTACGGACCTTCCCCTCTGGGGCCAACGTCCTGACTTTC
TRBD1 TRBJ1-2 many TRBV4-3 CASSHGQGFYGYTF TGCGCCAGCAGCCATGGACAGGGATTCTATGGCTACACCTTC
TRBD2 TRBJ2-3 once TRBV28 CASSRTAGGSTDTQYF TGTGCCAGCAGTCGGACAGCGGGGGGATCGACAGATACGCAGTATTTT
TRBD1 TRBJ1-5 . TRBV24-1 CATSADRGQPQHF TGTGCCACCAGTGCGGACAGGGGTCAGCCCCAGCATTTT
TRBD2 TRBJ2-5 . TRBV7-2 CASSGGLAGGPTQYF TGTGCCAGCAGCGGGGGACTAGCGGGGGGTCCGACCCAGTACTTC
. TRBJ1-2 . TRBV4-3 CASSQDYAGAGGYTF TGCGCCAGCAGCCAAGATTATGCAGGGGCAGGAGGCTACACCTTC
TRBD1 TRBJ1-1 few TRBV12-3/TRBV12-4 CASRSGGTGTEAFF TGTGCCAGCAGGTCAGGGGGCACGGGCACTGAAGCTTTCTTT